This T cell receptor (beta chain) was profiled in a study of shared clonotypes between healthy human individuals. Points from the study as a whole: Since donors were few, the genetic and exposure-history diversity represented was limited.

Deep was the level at which the assay was run. Genomic DNA of every subset was divided equally among multiple immunoSEQ plates. Generated by immunoSEQ multiplex PCR, the TCRdb table keeps only in-frame clones and is missing some. Of fewer than 1.4 million clones listed, approximately 80% are singletons. Every one of the donors was a Caucasian adult that lived in Nashville, Tennessee. CDR3 length: 16 amino acids. Concerning this clone: Its antigen is not known.

The sequence was collected from a man between 18 and 35 years old in good health. Some clones in this sample may be carry-over from other donors' samples. This chain joins TRBV21-1 and TRBJ1-4. TRBV21-1 is classified as a pseudogene. Sequencing input: memory CD4+ T cells from PBMCs. Subset noted: CD45RA-negative fraction. CDR3 loop: CASSKVKTSTNEKLFF. The DNA of the CDR3 is TGTGCCAGCAGCAAAGTTAAAACCTCAACTAATGAAAAACTGTTTTTT.